The 30 T cell receptor beta chains listed next were all sequenced from one sample in a study of T cells of healthy individuals. TCRdb reprocessed the 5' RACE reads via MiXCR and lists one record per CDR3 protein. Here the sample spans about 96,000 distinct CDR3 sequences, approximately 15% being singletons. The receptor source for this set is a human donor in good health.

This clonotype has just a few counts. The chain links TRBV24-1 to TRBJ2-3; TRBD1 is a possible D gene (6 bases). There are 19 residues in the CDR3. V lost 3 bases, J lost 4 bases, and 25 bases lay in between. Germline loops: CDR1 KGHDR, CDR2 SFDVKD. The CDR3 nucleotides read TGTGCCACCAGTGATCCAGTCCCGGGACATGGCGAAACGGCAGATACGCAGTATTTT. This encodes CATSDPVPGHGETADTQYF.

V is TRBV28 and J is TRBJ2-7, with TRBD2 matching over 9 bases. The germline CDR1 and CDR2 sequences are MDHEN and SYDVKM. V shed 5 bases, J shed 2 bases, and the junction held 7 bases outside the gene matches. This CDR3 has 15 residues. The CDR3: CASSLLAGSPYEQYF. CDR3 nucleotide sequence: TGTGCCAGCAGTCTGCTAGCGGGAAGCCCCTACGAGCAGTACTTC.

V gene TRBV20-1 combines with J gene TRBJ2-7; no clear D. This CDR3 contains 12 residues. Germline values: CDR1 DFQATT, CDR2 SNEGSKA (reference sequence). V was pared by 0 bases and J by 1 base, with 4 bases between. The DNA for the CDR3 is TGCAGTGCTAGAGAGGCGTCCTACGAGCAGTACTTC. Its translation: CSAREASYEQYF.

This clonotype was counted a few times. The CDR3 DNA reads as TGTGCCACCTACAGGGGAACTTCCGACACCGGGGAGCTGTTTTTT. Its translation: CATYRGTSDTGELFF. The chain joins TRBV2 to TRBJ2-2; 7 nucleotides agree with TRBD1. Per the germline V gene, CDR1 is SNHLY and CDR2 is FYNNEI. The CDR3 consists of 15 residues. The V gene end was trimmed by 10 bases and the J gene end by 3 bases; junction bases not matched to a gene: 11. The variable domain in full, with the rest retrieved from reference TRBV2 and TRBJ2-2, is EPEVTQTPSHQVTQMGQEVILRCVPISNHLYFYWYRQILGQKVEFLVSFYNNEISEKSEIFDDQFSVERPDGSNFTLKIRSTKLEDSAMYFCATYRGTSDTGELFFGEGSRLTVL.

The sample holds many counts of this clonotype. Written as DNA, the CDR3 is TGTGCCAGCAGGGGGATGGGACTAGCGGTCCGAAGCTCCTACGAGCAGTACTTC. It specifies CASRGMGLAVRSSYEQYF. V is TRBV28 and J is TRBJ2-7; TRBD2 agrees at 11 bases. The germline CDR1 and CDR2 sequences are MDHEN and SYDVKM. This CDR3 spans 18 amino acids. V was pared by 6 bases and J by 0 bases, with 13 bases of the junction left unmatched.

The chain combines TRBV6-5 with TRBJ2-5; 9 bases fit TRBD2. CDR3 size: 15 residues. Losses at the gene ends were 6 bases for V and 3 bases for J; bases not matched to a gene: 8. The germline V gene has CDR1 MNHEY and CDR2 SVGAGI. CDR3: CASSPTGTSKETQYF. The CDR3 DNA is TGTGCCAGCAGCCCGACCGGGACTAGCAAAGAGACCCAGTACTTC.

This clonotype was detected a few times. The rearrangement links TRBV6-5 to TRBJ2-3; D unresolved. V was shortened by 3 bases and J by 5 bases, with 6 bases between the two germline ends. CDR3 length: 12 residues. Germline values: CDR1 MNHEY, CDR2 SVGAGI. DNA for the CDR3: TGTGCCAGCAGTTATAATCGAGATACGCAGTATTTT. This encodes CASSYNRDTQYF.

This clonotype showed up many times. V and J are TRBV13 and TRBJ1-1; a weak D match, TRBD1 (5 bases). Trimming removed 2 bases from V and 7 bases from J, with 14 bases in between. The CDR3 has 14 amino acids. Germline assignment: CDR1 PRHDT and CDR2 FYEKMQ (reference sequence). The CDR3, as DNA: TGTGCCAGCAGCTTACCAGAAGGGGAATTTGAAGCTTTCTTT. It specifies CASSLPEGEFEAFF.

This clonotype was detected many times. DNA for the CDR3: TGTGCCAGCAGTCCGCCCGGTCGCACAGATACGCAGTATTTT. Residues: CASSPPGRTDTQYF. The chain uses TRBV12-3 or TRBV12-4 and TRBJ2-3; no firm D call. This CDR3 contains 14 residues. The V end lost 5 bases, the J end lost 1 base, and 10 bases lay between the germline ends.

The chain carries TRBV6-1 and TRBJ2-7; D possibly corresponds to TRBD2 (5 bases). Deletions cut 8 bases from V and 7 bases from J, with 15 bases between. The CDR3 extends over 12 amino acids. Germline CDR1 reads MNHNS; CDR2 reads SASEGT. This CDR3 is CASSEPGFEQYF. As DNA, the CDR3 is TGTGCCAGCTCAGAGCCGGGGTTTGAGCAGTACTTC.

In DNA, the CDR3 is TGTGCCTGGAGACAGGGGGCGATCACCGGGGAGCTGTTTTTT. Encoded protein: CAWRQGAITGELFF. V usage is TRBV30 and J usage is TRBJ2-2; 9 nucleotides agree with TRBD1. The CDR3 is 14 residues long. V shed 3 bases, J shed 4 bases, and the junction held 3 bases outside the gene matches. CDR1 GTSNPN and CDR2 SVGIG come from the germline V gene (reference sequence).

The chain combines TRBV7-9 with TRBJ1-2; tentative D call: TRBD1 (6 bases). This CDR3 spans 14 amino acids. V lost 2 bases to trimming and J lost 2 bases, with 9 bases between them. Germline lookup yields CDR1 SEHNR and CDR2 FQNEAQ (reference sequence). DNA for the CDR3: TGTGCCAGCAGCTTAACAGGGCTGAACTATGGCTACACCTTC. Translating it yields CASSLTGLNYGYTF.

The V gene is TRBV6-2 or TRBV6-3, the J gene TRBJ1-2; a weak D match, TRBD1 (5 bases). The CDR3 is made up of 13 amino acids. Between the trimmed V and J ends, which lost 2 bases and 10 bases, there was a span of 14 bases. The V gene's germline CDR1 is MNHEY and CDR2 SVGEGT. The chain's CDR3 is CASSYGTAFFYTF. CDR3 nucleotide sequence: TGTGCCAGCAGTTACGGGACGGCCTTTTTCTACACCTTC.

The chain couples TRBV18 to TRBJ2-1; D is ambiguous. Between the trimmed V and J ends, which lost 6 bases and 6 bases, there was a span of 9 bases. Germline V gene sequence: CDR1 KGHSH, CDR2 LQKENI. This CDR3 has 12 residues. CDR3 loop: CASSPMRNEQFF. In DNA, the CDR3 is TGTGCCAGCTCTCCTATGCGCAATGAGCAGTTCTTC. The variable domain in full, completed from reference TRBV18 and TRBJ2-1, reads NAGVMQNPRHLVRRRGQEARLRCSPMKGHSHVYWYRQLPEEGLKFMVYLQKENIIDESGMPKERFSAEFPKEGPSILRIQQVVRGDSAAYFCASSPMRNEQFFGPGTRLTVL.

This clonotype appeared a few times. The chain employs TRBV5-1 and TRBJ1-1, with unresolved D. V lost 6 bases and J 2 bases, leaving 14 bases between the germline ends. This CDR3 has 14 amino acids. Germline assignment: CDR1 SGHRS and CDR2 YFSETQ. CDR3 protein: CASTNSGSNTEAFF. DNA for the CDR3: TGCGCCAGCACCAATTCGGGGAGTAACACTGAAGCTTTCTTT.

This clonotype was observed many times. The J gene is TRBJ1-6, the V gene TRBV11-2, with TRBD1 matching over 7 bases. This CDR3 is 14 amino acids long. V gave up 4 bases and J gave up 7 bases; unmatched junction bases: 4. Germline assignment: CDR1 SGHAT and CDR2 FQNNGV. CDR3 region: CASSSGTVNSPLHF. DNA for the CDR3: TGTGCCAGCAGCTCCGGGACAGTAAATTCACCCCTCCACTTT. The whole variable domain, filled in from reference TRBV11-2 and TRBJ1-6, reads EAGVAQSPRYKIIEKRQSVAFWCNPISGHATLYWYQQILGQGPKLLIQFQNNGVVDDSQLPKDRFSAERLKGVDSTLKIQPAKLEDSAVYLCASSSGTVNSPLHFGNGTRLTVT.

The chain couples TRBV20-1 to TRBJ1-5; no clear D gene. Trimming stripped 5 bases from V and 7 bases from J, with 12 bases between. CDR1 and CDR2 (germline): DFQATT, SNEGSKA (reference sequence). CDR3 size: 12 residues. The CDR3 DNA follows: TGCAGTGCTGGGTGGGAGGGACAGCCCCAGCATTTT. Residues: CSAGWEGQPQHF.

The chain recombines TRBV11-2 with TRBJ1-5; D is undetermined. The V and J ends lost 1 base and 1 base respectively, with 5 bases between them. CDR1 SGHAT and CDR2 FQNNGV come from the germline V gene. The CDR3 covers 14 residues. In nucleotides, the CDR3 is TGTGCCAGCAGCTTAGTAACGAGCAATCAGCCCCAGCATTTT. Translating it yields CASSLVTSNQPQHF.

This clonotype was seen a few times. This chain links TRBV5-1 with TRBJ2-2; the match to TRBD1 covers 9 bases. The V gene end was trimmed by 4 bases and the J gene end by 4 bases; junction bases not matched to a gene: 5. The CDR3 is made up of 15 amino acids. Per germline, CDR1 SGHRS and CDR2 YFSETQ. DNA of the CDR3: TGCGCCAGCAGCCCGGACAGGGGAGGCACCGGGGAGCTGTTTTTT. Translation gives CASSPDRGGTGELFF.

This chain connects TRBV10-3 to TRBJ2-5; 8 bases map to TRBD2. The ends lost 9 bases at V and 5 bases at J; junction bases unmatched: 11. The CDR3 spans 14 residues. Looked up from germline, CDR1 is ENHRY and CDR2 is SYGVKD. The CDR3 bases are TGTGCCATTTCCGGGACTAGAGAATCGGAGACCCAGTACTTC. It specifies CAISGTRESETQYF.

This clonotype came up a few times. The junction does not match germline at one end; this may be a read error. The chain combines TRBV7-8 with TRBJ1-6; perhaps TRBD1 as D (5 bases). CDR1 and CDR2 (germline): SGHVS, FQNEAQ. The CDR3 is 16 residues long. The CDR3, as DNA: TGTGCCAGCAGCATAGCGAGGACACACTATAATTCACCCCTCCACTTT. The encoded protein is CASSIARTHYNSPLHF.

J is TRBJ2-1 and V is TRBV12-3 or TRBV12-4; 9 positions agree with TRBD1. This CDR3 region has 14 residues. J was trimmed by 7 bases and V by 5 bases; bases with no gene match: 6. The CDR3 sequence: CASSPGTGMNEQFF. CDR3 sequence (DNA): TGTGCCAGCAGTCCCGGGACAGGGATGAATGAGCAGTTCTTC.

Comment on this clonotype: It is unclear where the CDR3 begins or ends on the DNA, so no DNA is shown, and the CDR3 is as TCRdb lists it. The V call is TRBV28, the J call TRBJ2-1; the tabulated D call, TRBD1, remains unverified against the DNA. The V gene's germline CDR1 is MDHEN and CDR2 SYDVKM. The CDR3 is 15 amino acids in total, end residues counted. The CDR3 loop is CASSSSGQLYNEQFF.

At least ten counts were recorded for this clonotype. The gene calls are TRBV19 and TRBJ2-1; 11 bases are shared with TRBD2. CDR3 length: 17 residues. CDR1 is LNHDA and CDR2 is SQIVND in the germline V gene (reference sequence). V trimming: 2 bases; J trimming: 1 base; junction bases outside the gene matches: 4. The CDR3 DNA follows: TGTGCCAGTAGTATAATAGCGGGGGGGTGGTCCTACAATGAGCAGTTCTTC. Translated, it gives CASSIIAGGWSYNEQFF.

The CDR3 DNA reads TGTGCCAGCAGTTCTTTAGGCGCAGCGACGGACACTGAAGCTTTCTTT. Its translation: CASSSLGAATDTEAFF. V and J are TRBV12-3 or TRBV12-4 and TRBJ1-1; D gene ambiguous. V was cut by 4 bases and J by 3 bases, with 18 bases left in between. This CDR3 has 16 residues.

V is TRBV6-1 and J is TRBJ1-3, with unresolved D. The CDR3 extends over 15 amino acids. CDR1 is MNHNS, CDR2 SASEGT, per germline. V lost 1 base and J lost 2, with 9 bases in between. The DNA of the CDR3 is TGTGCCAGCAGTGAAGATCCCAGGACTGGAAACACCATATATTTT. It translates to CASSEDPRTGNTIYF.

This clonotype showed up many times. The genes are TRBV7-2 and TRBJ1-6; D not certain. CDR1 and CDR2 from the germline V gene are SGHTA and FQGNSA. V was shortened by 4 bases and J by 0 bases, with 1 base between the two germline ends. The CDR3 length is 13 residues. CDR3 amino acids: CASSSSYNSPLHF. DNA of the CDR3: TGTGCCAGCAGCTCCTCCTATAATTCACCCCTCCACTTT.

This sequence joins TRBV4-2 and TRBJ2-3; 12 bases match TRBD1. Looked up from germline, CDR1 is LGHNA and CDR2 is YNFKEQ. J lost 5 bases, V lost 3 bases, and 6 bases had no gene match. This CDR3 has 16 amino acids. CDR3 protein: CASSQKGQGAGDTQYF. CDR3 DNA: TGTGCCAGCAGCCAGAAGGGACAGGGGGCAGGAGATACGCAGTATTTT.

Only a few counts were recorded for this clonotype. The V call is TRBV19, the J call TRBJ2-2, with D perhaps matching TRBD1 or TRBD2 (5 bases each). CDR3 length: 14 amino acids. Germline CDR1 LNHDA, CDR2 SQIVND (reference sequence). V lost 5 bases and J 3 bases, leaving 10 bases between the germline ends. The CDR3 DNA reads TGTGCCAGTAGTGAGGGACCATACACCGGGGAGCTGTTTTTT. It codes for CASSEGPYTGELFF.

The chain combines TRBV28 with TRBJ2-4, with D possibly TRBD1 on 6 matching bases. Germline CDR1 and CDR2: MDHEN and SYDVKM. The ends were cut back, 3 bases at V and 4 bases at J, with 10 bases in the middle. This CDR3 contains 14 residues. The CDR3 nucleotides are TGTGCCAGCAGTTTGGGTCAGGGGAAAAACATTCAGTACTTC. Translation: CASSLGQGKNIQYF. Full variable domain (outside the CDR3, taken from reference TRBV28 and TRBJ2-4): DVKVTQSSRYLVKRTGEKVFLECVQDMDHENMFWYRQDPGLGLRLIYFSYDVKMKEKGDIPEGYSVSREKKERFSLILESASTNQTSMYLCASSLGQGKNIQYFGAGTRLSVL.